The 32 T cell receptor beta chains reported below all come from one sample, sequenced in a study of blood T cell repertoires in COVID-19. Clones were sequenced by immunoSEQ multiplex PCR, and TCRdb holds only the in-frame ones, with some missing. The sample holds hundreds of thousands of clones, approximately 86% seen once. Source material: peripheral blood. The receptors derive from a man aged 35-49 years with acute or convalescent COVID-19.

The genes are TRBV12-3 or TRBV12-4 and TRBJ1-1, with 9 bases lining up with TRBD1. This CDR3 region has 13 residues. The V and J ends lost 7 bases and 6 bases, in that order; junction bases with no gene match: 6. The CDR3, as DNA: TGTGCCAGCAAGCCACAGGGGGCCGCTGAAGCTTTCTTT. Translating it yields CASKPQGAAEAFF.

CDR3 nucleotides: TGTGCCAGCAGCCATGACACGCCCTATGGCTACACCTTC. Translation gives CASSHDTPYGYTF. V gene TRBV7-9 combines with J gene TRBJ1-2; D uncertain. Germline CDR1 is SEHNR and CDR2 is FQNEAQ (reference sequence). CDR3 length: 13 residues. Trimming pared 5 bases from V and 4 bases from J, leaving 11 bases between.

The chain carries TRBV5-6 and TRBJ2-5, with 7 bases fitting TRBD1. The CDR3 totals 17 residues. CDR1 and CDR2 (germline): SGHDT, YYEEEE. With 0 bases clipped from V and 7 bases from J, the junction kept 15 bases outside the gene matches. The CDR3 nucleotides read TGTGCCAGCAGCTTGGACCTAACAGGGGCCCAGCGCGGGACCCAGTACTTC. Translating it yields CASSLDLTGAQRGTQYF.

The rearrangement links TRBV6-2 or TRBV6-3 to TRBJ2-7, with D maybe TRBD1 (5 bases). Deletions cut 2 bases from V and 0 bases from J, with 8 bases between. CDR1 is MNHEY and CDR2 is SVGEGT in the germline V gene. This CDR3 spans 14 amino acids. CDR3 amino acids: CASSYRGSSYEQYF. CDR3 DNA sequence: TGTGCCAGCAGTTACAGGGGAAGCTCCTACGAGCAGTACTTC.

The chain combines TRBV6-5 with TRBJ1-1; D is perhaps TRBD1 (5 bases). Germline loops: CDR1 MNHEY, CDR2 SVGAGI. Trimming took off 2 bases at V and 4 bases at J, with 8 bases between the two ends. The CDR3 contains 13 residues. The DNA for the CDR3 is TGTGCCAGCAGTTACGGGGCTAGCACTGAAGCTTTCTTT. Translation: CASSYGASTEAFF.

This clone has more than one count but fewer than ten. The V and J genes are TRBV7-8 and TRBJ1-2; 7 bases match TRBD1. CDR1 and CDR2 from the germline V gene are SGHVS and FQNEAQ. V dropped 3 bases and J dropped 5; count of bases not matched to a gene: 6. The CDR3 is 14 residues long. CDR3 sequence (DNA): TGTGCCAGCAGCTTGACGACAGGGCGGTATGGCTACACCTTC. This codes for CASSLTTGRYGYTF.

CDR3 nucleotide sequence: TGTGCTGTCGGGGGGCGTGTTGGCAATCAGCCCCAGCATTTT. It specifies CAVGGRVGNQPQHF. The chain employs TRBV30 and TRBJ1-5, with D possibly TRBD1 on 6 matching bases. This CDR3 has 14 residues. Germline CDR1 is GTSNPN and CDR2 is SVGIG (reference sequence).

The chain couples TRBV9 to TRBJ2-1; D is unclear. The CDR3 totals 15 residues. CDR1 and CDR2 (germline): SGDLS, YYNGEE. V was shortened by 4 bases and J by 0 bases, with 11 bases between the two germline ends. The CDR3 DNA reads as TGTGCCAGCAGCCCTTTCCCGAGCTCCTACAATGAGCAGTTCTTC. It yields the protein CASSPFPSSYNEQFF.

The V call is TRBV2, the J call TRBJ2-3; 10 nucleotides line up with TRBD1. The germline CDR1 and CDR2 sequences are SNHLY and FYNNEI. The CDR3 length is 16 residues. The J segment lost 9 bases and the V segment lost 4 bases, leaving 13 bases of the junction unmatched. This chain's CDR3 is CASSGGTGARGVTQYF. CDR3 DNA sequence: TGTGCCAGCAGTGGCGGGACAGGGGCCCGTGGGGTGACGCAGTATTTT. The full variable domain, with the rest looked up from reference TRBV2 and TRBJ2-3, is EPEVTQTPSHQVTQMGQEVILRCVPISNHLYFYWYRQILGQKVEFLVSFYNNEISEKSEIFDDQFSVERPDGSNFTLKIRSTKLEDSAMYFCASSGGTGARGVTQYFGPGTRLTVL.

The chain recombines TRBV10-1 with TRBJ1-2, with D perhaps matching TRBD1 (5 bases). V was pared by 6 bases and J by 4 bases, with 12 bases between. Germline-derived CDR1 and CDR2 are WNHNN and SYGVQD (reference sequence). The CDR3 is 13 residues long. The CDR3 DNA is TGCGCCAGCAGATATTCGGGGGGCTATGGCTACACCTTC. Residues: CASRYSGGYGYTF.

V usage is TRBV25-1 and J usage is TRBJ2-1; D is ambiguous. The CDR3 sequence is 14 residues long. Trimming shortened V by 1 base and J by 5 bases, and 9 bases separated the two germline ends. The germline V gene encodes CDR1 MGHDK and CDR2 SYGVNS. CDR3 DNA sequence: TGTGCCAGCAGTGAATGGGCGACGGACAATGAGCAGTTCTTC. Its protein product is CASSEWATDNEQFF.

The CDR3 protein is CATSDPGTVNQPQHF. CDR3 DNA sequence: TGTGCCACCAGTGATCCGGGGACAGTCAATCAGCCCCAGCATTTT. The gene calls are TRBV24-1 and TRBJ1-5; 7 bases are shared with TRBD1. The CDR3 length is 15 residues. With V trimmed by 3 bases and J by 3 bases, 4 bases remained unmatched. Germline lookup yields CDR1 KGHDR and CDR2 SFDVKD.

The V gene is TRBV7-2, the J gene TRBJ1-1, with D hard to call. The CDR3 has 14 amino acids. Germline-derived CDR1 and CDR2 are SGHTA and FQGNSA. Trimming left V 5 bases short and J 1 base short, with 11 bases between. As DNA, the CDR3 is TGTGCCAGCAGCCTTATCACAGAGAACACTGAAGCTTTCTTT. Amino acid sequence: CASSLITENTEAFF.

A few counts support this clone. The rearrangement links TRBV7-8 to TRBJ1-5; 10 nucleotides match TRBD1. V gave up 9 bases and J gave up 6 bases; unmatched junction bases: 14. Germline CDR1 reads SGHVS; CDR2 reads FQNEAQ. The CDR3 extends over 16 amino acids. Here the CDR3 reads CASSHLGQGRAQPQHF. The CDR3 DNA follows: TGTGCCAGTAGCCACTTGGGACAGGGGAGGGCTCAGCCCCAGCATTTT.

The chain uses TRBV5-1 and TRBJ2-5; 8 positions match TRBD1. V lost 0 bases, J lost 3 bases, and 4 bases stayed unmatched. The CDR3 loop spans 15 amino acids. The V gene's germline CDR1 is SGHRS and CDR2 YFSETQ. CDR3: CASSLAPGGKETQYF. In DNA form, the CDR3 reads TGCGCCAGCAGCTTGGCCCCAGGGGGCAAAGAGACCCAGTACTTC.

The gene calls are TRBV6-6 and TRBJ1-1, with unresolved D. Germline V gene data show CDR1 as MNHNY and CDR2 as SVGAGI (reference sequence). Trimming removed 10 bases from V and 1 base from J, with 7 bases in between. The CDR3 extends over 11 amino acids. CDR3 nucleotides: TGTGCCACCTCAGGGAACACTGAAGCTTTCTTT. It codes for CATSGNTEAFF.

The chain carries TRBV19 and TRBJ2-1, with TRBD1 matching over 9 bases. The CDR3 covers 17 residues. The V segment lost 3 bases and the J segment 2 bases; nucleotides outside the gene matches: 8. Germline V gene lookup returns CDR1 LNHDA and CDR2 SQIVND (reference sequence). CDR3 sequence (DNA): TGTGCCAGTAGTATCTCGAAACAGGGGGCGGCCTACAATGAGCAGTTCTTC. Its protein product is CASSISKQGAAYNEQFF.

The chain uses TRBV4-1 and TRBJ2-1; maybe TRBD2 (5 bases). Trimming stripped 0 bases from V and 7 bases from J, with 13 bases between. Germline loops: CDR1 MGHRA, CDR2 YSYEKL. CDR3 length: 15 residues. The CDR3 here is CASSQDPTKANEQFF. The DNA of the CDR3 is TGCGCCAGCAGCCAAGACCCGACTAAGGCAAATGAGCAGTTCTTC.

The chain links TRBV18 to TRBJ2-2; D is uncertain. Germline-derived CDR1 and CDR2 are KGHSH and LQKENI. The CDR3 is 14 amino acids. V dropped 0 bases and J dropped 6 bases, with 8 bases sitting between them. For the CDR3, the DNA is TGTGCCAGCTCACCACCCTCGACTCCCGGGGAGCTGTTTTTT. Amino acids: CASSPPSTPGELFF. Full variable domain (rest looked up from reference TRBV18 and TRBJ2-2): NAGVMQNPRHLVRRRGQEARLRCSPMKGHSHVYWYRQLPEEGLKFMVYLQKENIIDESGMPKERFSAEFPKEGPSILRIQQVVRGDSAAYFCASSPPSTPGELFFGEGSRLTVL.

This clone was observed a single time. This sequence joins TRBV12-3 or TRBV12-4 and TRBJ1-5, with D unclear. CDR3 length equals 13 residues. The ends were cut back, 3 bases at V and 9 bases at J, with 12 bases in the middle. In nucleotides, the CDR3 is TGTGCCAGCAGTTTTCGTGAGGGCAGGCCCCAGCATTTT. Translating gives CASSFREGRPQHF.

J is TRBJ2-7 and V is TRBV28, with 11 bases aligning to TRBD2. V shed 5 bases and J 3 bases; nucleotides not matched to a gene: 9. Per the germline V gene, CDR1 is MDHEN and CDR2 is SYDVKM. The CDR3 contains 16 residues. CDR3 sequence (DNA): TGTGCCAGCAGTCCTCTGACTAGCGGGATCAGCTACGAGCAGTACTTC. Amino acids: CASSPLTSGISYEQYF. Full variable domain (missing parts from reference TRBV28 and TRBJ2-7): DVKVTQSSRYLVKRTGEKVFLECVQDMDHENMFWYRQDPGLGLRLIYFSYDVKMKEKGDIPEGYSVSREKKERFSLILESASTNQTSMYLCASSPLTSGISYEQYFGPGTRLTVT.

This clone showed up many times. V usage is TRBV3-1 (or the pseudogene TRBV3-2) and J usage is TRBJ1-6; D may be TRBD1 (6 bases). Trimming shortened V by 3 bases and J by 5 bases, and 17 bases separated the two germline ends. Germline CDR1 LGHDT, CDR2 YNNKEL (reference sequence). The CDR3 extends over 17 amino acids. CDR3 residues: CASSHRGAGVNNSPLHF. The CDR3 DNA reads as TGTGCCAGCAGCCACCGGGGAGCAGGGGTAAATAATTCACCCCTCCACTTT.

This clone has only one observation. The chain joins TRBV18 to TRBJ1-5; 8 nucleotides align to TRBD1. The CDR3 is 17 residues long. Germline-derived CDR1 and CDR2 are KGHSH and LQKENI. The V and J ends lost 5 bases and 0 bases, in that order; junction bases with no gene match: 9. The CDR3 DNA sequence: TGTGCCAGCTCATCCCGGACAGGGAGGTATAGCAATCAGCCCCAGCATTTT. As protein: CASSSRTGRYSNQPQHF.

CDR3: CASSLQPGEYNEQFF. The CDR3 DNA sequence: TGCGCCAGCAGCTTGCAGCCGGGAGAATACAATGAGCAGTTCTTC. The V and J genes are TRBV5-1 and TRBJ2-1; a possible D gene is TRBD2 (6 bases). V shed 1 base and J shed 4 bases, with 12 bases lying between them. The CDR3 runs 15 residues. The germline V gene encodes CDR1 SGHRS and CDR2 YFSETQ.

The chain joins TRBV2 to TRBJ2-7; the match to TRBD1 covers 7 bases. CDR3 length: 14 amino acids. Trimming at V came to 8 bases and at J to 5 bases, leaving 12 bases not matched to a gene. CDR1 is SNHLY and CDR2 is FYNNEI in the germline V gene. The DNA for the CDR3 is TGTGCCAGCGCCCGGGACAGTGGAATCAACGAGCAGTACTTC. Residues: CASARDSGINEQYF.

The chain has TRBV7-9 and TRBJ2-7, with a tentative D call TRBD2 (5 bases). V was pared by 6 bases and J by 7 bases, with 13 bases between. The CDR3 consists of 12 residues. Germline V CDR1 and CDR2: SEHNR, FQNEAQ (reference sequence). CDR3 region: CASRSGVLEQYF. CDR3 sequence (DNA): TGTGCCAGCAGGTCCGGGGTTCTGGAGCAGTACTTC.

V and J are TRBV7-8 and TRBJ2-7; a possible D gene is TRBD2 (6 bases). This CDR3 spans 12 amino acids. The V end was cut by 5 bases, the J end by 8 bases, with 13 bases between. Germline CDR1 is SGHVS and CDR2 is FQNEAQ. CDR3 region: CASSRELRQQYF. CDR3 in DNA: TGTGCCAGCAGCCGGGAGCTGCGTCAGCAGTACTTC.

This chain joins TRBV24-1 and TRBJ2-2; D not certain. CDR3 length: 13 amino acids. The germline gives CDR1 KGHDR, CDR2 SFDVKD. The V gene lost 4 bases and the J gene lost 4 bases, with 6 bases spanning the gap. CDR3 region: CATSDSGTGELFF. The CDR3 nucleotides read TGTGCCACCAGTGACTCCGGCACCGGGGAGCTGTTTTTT.

The chain combines TRBV4-2 with TRBJ2-1; the D gene is possibly TRBD2 (6 bases). The CDR3 has 16 residues. Germline lookup yields CDR1 LGHNA and CDR2 YNFKEQ. Trimming stripped 0 bases from V and 5 bases from J, with 14 bases between. The CDR3 here is CASSQDAGLGDNEQFF. DNA for the CDR3: TGTGCCAGCAGCCAAGATGCGGGGCTAGGGGACAATGAGCAGTTCTTC.

Only one count was recorded for this clone. The CDR3 nucleotides read TGCAGCGTTGGCAGGGCTGGGGCCAACGTCCTGACTTTC. Translating it yields CSVGRAGANVLTF. The chain carries TRBV29-1 and TRBJ2-6, with a weak D call TRBD1 (5 bases). V was shortened by 4 bases and J by 2 bases, with 6 bases between the two germline ends. The CDR3 length is 13 residues. CDR1 and CDR2 (germline): SQVTM, ANQGSEA.

The rearrangement links TRBV28 to TRBJ1-6; TRBD1 aligns across 8 bases. The V and J ends lost 6 bases and 4 bases, in that order; junction bases with no gene match: 5. Germline CDR1 is MDHEN and CDR2 is SYDVKM. This CDR3 spans 15 amino acids. The CDR3 nucleotides are TGTGCCAGCAGCCAAGACAGGGGTTATAATTCACCCCTCCACTTT. It translates to CASSQDRGYNSPLHF.

This clone was seen just once. This sequence joins TRBV6-6 and TRBJ1-1; 9 bases are a match to TRBD1. Germline CDR1 reads MNHNY; CDR2 reads SVGAGI (reference sequence). The junction had 5 bases not matched to a gene; V was cut back by 5 bases and J by 1 base. The CDR3 has 15 residues. The CDR3 coding sequence is TGTGCCAGCAGTAACAGGGGACAGGGGAACACTGAAGCTTTCTTT. It codes for CASSNRGQGNTEAFF.